What follows are 28 T cell receptor beta chains derived from one specimen sequenced in a study of blood T cells in healthy people across ages. The second PCR ran roughly 7 to 12 cycles with a sample-barcoded 5' primer and J-beta primers. TCRdb recomputed calls from the 5' RACE reads with MiXCR, one row per CDR3 protein. The sample comprises approximately 850,000 distinct CDR3 sequences, around 45% of which are singletons, and roughly 18% rests with the top ten. Sequencing was performed on blood. Receptors were obtained from a man aged 60 to 75 in good health.

Notes on this clonotype: Germline and junction disagree at one end, which may indicate a read error. CDR3 loop: CTSSLGGGASETQYF. In DNA form, the CDR3 reads TGTACCAGCAGTTTAGGCGGGGGGGCCTCAGAGACCCAGTACTTC. The V call is TRBV27, the J call TRBJ2-4; 9 nucleotides agree with TRBD2. The J call is uncertain, as TRBJ2-5 better fits the DNA end. This CDR3 has 15 residues. Germline V CDR1 and CDR2: MNHEY, SMNVEV (reference sequence).

Only a few counts were recorded for this clonotype. The chain has TRBV4-2 and TRBJ2-7; no reliable D call. The germline V and J ends were trimmed by 0 bases and 3 bases, with 9 bases remaining between them. The length of the CDR3 is 14 residues. Germline assignment: CDR1 LGHNA and CDR2 YNFKEQ. The CDR3 protein is CASSQDIGSYEQYF. In DNA, the CDR3 is TGTGCCAGCAGCCAAGATATCGGTAGCTACGAGCAGTACTTC.

This clonotype was found many times. The J gene is TRBJ2-1, the V gene TRBV7-2; TRBD2 matches at 14 bases. V lost 5 bases and J lost 9; bases outside the gene matches: 6. The CDR3 has 15 residues. CDR1 and CDR2 from the germline V gene are SGHTA and FQGNSA. The CDR3: CASSEWGTSGGEQFF. CDR3 DNA sequence: TGTGCCAGCAGCGAATGGGGGACTAGCGGGGGTGAGCAGTTCTTC.

Here the CDR3 reads CSARGGAFYNEQFF. CDR3 bases: TGCAGTGCGAGGGGGGGGGCCTTCTACAATGAGCAGTTCTTC. The chain recombines TRBV20-1 with TRBJ2-1; a possible D gene is TRBD2 (7 bases). In germline, CDR1 is DFQATT, CDR2 SNEGSKA (reference sequence). The ends were cut back, 6 bases at V and 3 bases at J, with 15 bases in the middle. This CDR3 spans 14 amino acids.

The chain combines TRBV29-1 with TRBJ1-1; perhaps TRBD1 as D (5 bases). Germline assignment: CDR1 SQVTM and CDR2 ANQGSEA. The V and J ends lost 7 bases and 3 bases respectively, with 15 bases between them. The CDR3 extends over 13 amino acids. CDR3 sequence: CSAGRVGDTEAFF. The DNA of the CDR3 is TGCAGCGCGGGCAGGGTGGGGGACACTGAAGCTTTCTTT. The full variable domain, with the rest looked up from reference TRBV29-1 and TRBJ1-1, is SAVISQKPSRDICQRGTSLTIQCQVDSQVTMMFWYRQQPGQSLTLIATANQGSEATYESGFVIDKFPISRPNLTFSTLTVSNMSPEDSSIYLCSAGRVGDTEAFFGQGTRLTVV.

A remark on this clonotype: A clone one base away is much larger, so this may be a read error. The chain combines TRBV7-2 with TRBJ2-1; D is perhaps TRBD2 (6 bases). The CDR3 covers 15 residues. CDR1 is SGHTA and CDR2 is FQGNSA in the germline V gene. V gave up 1 base and J gave up 10 bases, with 17 bases separating them. CDR3 amino acids: CASSLGTTYSYEQFF. CDR3 DNA: TGTGCCAGCAGCTTAGGGACTACCTACTCCTACGAGCAGTTCTTC.

On this clonotype: A read error is likely, as this CDR3 ends without the conserved phenylalanine or tryptophan. V is TRBV29-1 and J is TRBJ1-2; D gene unclear. V lost 2 bases to trimming and J lost 0 bases, with 10 bases between them. Germline V lookup: CDR1 SQVTM, CDR2 ANQGSEA. CDR3 length equals 14 residues. CDR3 residues: CSVERSEANYGYTS. For the CDR3, the DNA is TGCAGCGTTGAAAGGTCAGAAGCTAACTATGGCTACACCTCC.

On this clonotype itself: A read error is possible here, since a much larger clone lies one base away. The J gene is TRBJ2-5, the V gene TRBV29-1, with TRBD1 matching 9 bases. The J call may be mistaken, given a closer DNA end match to TRBJ2-7. The CDR3 totals 13 residues. Germline V gives CDR1 SQVTM, CDR2 ANQGSEA. CDR3 in DNA: TGCCGCGTTTCCGGGACAGGGAACAACGAGCAGTACTTC. Protein: CRVSGTGNNEQYF.

This clonotype has just a few counts. The chain is built from TRBV14 and TRBJ1-1; the D is unclear. V gave up 4 bases and J gave up 5 bases, with 11 bases separating them. CDR1 is SGHDN, CDR2 FVKESK, per germline. This CDR3 contains 13 residues. The CDR3 loop reads CASSRVPGTEAFF. The CDR3 bases are TGTGCCAGCAGCCGGGTCCCGGGGACTGAAGCTTTCTTT.

Only a few counts were recorded for this clonotype. The chain carries TRBV4-3 and TRBJ1-2; D call uncertain. The CDR3 contains 16 residues. Germline loops: CDR1 LGHNA, CDR2 YSLEER. Trimming stripped 0 bases from V and 5 bases from J, with 16 bases between. CDR3 in amino acids: CASSQDKFLQPYGYTF. CDR3 bases: TGCGCCAGCAGCCAAGATAAGTTCCTACAGCCATATGGCTACACCTTC.

To note about this clonotype: An end of the junction differs from the germline gene, which may be a read error. The rearrangement joins TRBV5-6 to TRBJ1-4; 7 bases agree with TRBD1. Germline V gene data show CDR1 as SGHDT and CDR2 as YYEEEE. This CDR3 spans 15 amino acids. The CDR3 protein is CASSSGWDRGEELFF. The CDR3 nucleotides are TGTGCCAGCAGTTCGGGGTGGGACAGAGGTGAAGAACTGTTTTTT.

The gene calls are TRBV12-3 or TRBV12-4 and TRBJ1-4; D might be TRBD1 (5 bases). This CDR3 has 17 amino acids. V was pared by 1 base and J by 4 bases, with 16 bases between. The CDR3 spells CASSLGRVPFINEKLFF. CDR3 coding DNA: TGTGCCAGCAGTTTAGGCAGGGTTCCTTTTATTAATGAAAAACTGTTTTTT.

This chain joins TRBV30 and TRBJ2-7; maybe TRBD2 (5 bases). CDR3 length: 12 residues. The germline V gene encodes CDR1 GTSNPN and CDR2 SVGIG (reference sequence). Trimming took 8 bases from V and 4 from J, leaving 15 bases between them. CDR3 nucleotide sequence: TGTGCCGGCATGCTGAGGGAGTACGAGCAGTACTTC. Translated, it gives CAGMLREYEQYF. Supplemented by reference TRBV30 and TRBJ2-7, the full variable domain reads SQTIHQWPATLVQPVGSPLSLECTVEGTSNPNLYWYRQAAGRGLQLLFYSVGIGQISSEVPQNLSASRPQDRQFILSSKKLLLSDSGFYLCAGMLREYEQYFGPGTRLTVT.

J is TRBJ2-5 and V is TRBV6-5; D is perhaps TRBD1 or TRBD2 (5 bases each). The J call is doubtful: the DNA matches TRBJ2-7 better. The germline CDR1 and CDR2 sequences are MNHEY and SVGAGI. This CDR3 has 15 amino acids. The CDR3 DNA reads as TGTGCCAGCAGTGAGCCCGGACGCCGGGGCGACGAGCAGTACTTC. Protein sequence: CASSEPGRRGDEQYF.

The CDR3 nucleotides are TGTGCCAGCAGCCAAGTCTGGCTAGGACAGGGGGCTTACGAGCAGTACTTC. It specifies CASSQVWLGQGAYEQYF. The J gene is TRBJ2-5, the V gene TRBV3-1; 11 nucleotides align to TRBD1. TRBJ2-7 matches the DNA end more closely, so the J call is doubtful. The CDR3 consists of 17 residues. The germline CDR1 and CDR2 sequences are LGHDT and YNNKEL (reference sequence).

This clonotype was recorded at least ten times. V is TRBV29-1 and J is TRBJ2-5; D perhaps matches TRBD2 (7 bases). Germline assignment: CDR1 SQVTM and CDR2 ANQGSEA. With 4 bases removed from V and 5 bases from J, the gap between germline ends came to 23 bases. This CDR3 has 16 amino acids. The CDR3: CSVGRGAPEIGETQYF. The CDR3, as DNA: TGCAGCGTTGGTCGGGGGGCGCCGGAAATTGGGGAGACCCAGTACTTC. Based on the CDR3 plus reference TRBV29-1 and TRBJ2-5, the full variable domain is SAVISQKPSRDICQRGTSLTIQCQVDSQVTMMFWYRQQPGQSLTLIATANQGSEATYESGFVIDKFPISRPNLTFSTLTVSNMSPEDSSIYLCSVGRGAPEIGETQYFGPGTRLLVL.

The chain employs TRBV5-1 and TRBJ1-4, with 10 bases identical to TRBD1. The CDR3 contains 15 residues. V shed 3 bases and J 3 bases; nucleotides not matched to a gene: 2. Germline V gene data show CDR1 as SGHRS and CDR2 as YFSETQ. The CDR3 spells CASSWDRGSNEKLFF. The CDR3 bases are TGCGCCAGCAGCTGGGACAGGGGTTCTAATGAAAAACTGTTTTTT.

This clonotype has a count of ten or more. The chain recombines TRBV5-6 with TRBJ2-3; D might be TRBD1 (6 bases). The ends were cut back, 4 bases at V and 6 bases at J, with 18 bases in the middle. Germline V CDR1 and CDR2: SGHDT, YYEEEE. The CDR3 consists of 15 residues. The CDR3 DNA follows: TGTGCCAGCAGCGGGTGGGTCAGGGGAACGGATACGCAGTATTTT. The encoded protein is CASSGWVRGTDTQYF.

The V and J genes are TRBV5-1 and TRBJ2-3; D is tentatively TRBD1 or TRBD2 (5 bases each). V lost 2 bases and J 7 bases, leaving 23 bases between the germline ends. This CDR3 is 17 amino acids long. The germline V gene has CDR1 SGHRS and CDR2 YFSETQ. CDR3 coding DNA: TGCGCCAGCAGCTTAACCCTCGGGGCTCCCGGGTCTAATACGCAGTATTTT. It specifies CASSLTLGAPGSNTQYF.

This rearrangement joins TRBV10-3 to TRBJ2-7; D gene uncertain. V lost 4 bases and J lost 0, with 13 bases in between. Germline V lookup: CDR1 ENHRY, CDR2 SYGVKD. This CDR3 comprises 15 residues. This CDR3 is CAISATDIYSYEQYF. Here the CDR3 DNA reads TGTGCCATCAGTGCAACAGACATTTACTCCTACGAGCAGTACTTC.

This clonotype was detected only a few times. This chain connects TRBV12-3 or TRBV12-4 to TRBJ2-3, with 7 nucleotides matching TRBD2. V lost 4 bases, J lost 2 bases, and 9 bases stayed unmatched. This CDR3 contains 16 residues. This CDR3 is CASSSLGGGFTDTQYF. The CDR3 nucleotides read TGTGCCAGCAGTTCCCTCGGCGGGGGTTTCACAGATACGCAGTATTTT.

The V call is TRBV5-1, the J call TRBJ2-3; D is perhaps TRBD1 (6 bases). The CDR3 is 17 amino acids. Germline values: CDR1 SGHRS, CDR2 YFSETQ. V was clipped by 0 bases and J by 5 bases, with 19 bases between them. In DNA, the CDR3 is TGCGCCAGCAGCTTGGCCTTAAATTTGGGGGCGGGAGATACGCAGTATTTT. Amino acids: CASSLALNLGAGDTQYF.

This clonotype was observed a few times. The CDR3 region has the DNA TGTGCCATCCGACAGGATGGAAATGAGCAGTTCTTC. It encodes CAIRQDGNEQFF. J is TRBJ2-1 and V is TRBV10-3, with D perhaps TRBD1 (6 bases). Germline lookup yields CDR1 ENHRY and CDR2 SYGVKD. V lost 8 bases and J 7 bases, leaving 12 bases between the germline ends. The CDR3 is 12 residues long.

The chain links TRBV6-2 or TRBV6-3 to TRBJ2-1; 8 bases map to TRBD1. V trimming: 2 bases; J trimming: 0 bases; junction bases outside the gene matches: 21. This CDR3 comprises 22 residues. In germline, CDR1 is MNHEY, CDR2 SVGEGT. DNA for the CDR3: TGTGCCAGCAGTTACCGTATACTCCGGGCAGGGGGCGAAACTACCTCCTACAATGAGCAGTTCTTC. Amino acid sequence: CASSYRILRAGGETTSYNEQFF.

This rearrangement joins TRBV11-2 to TRBJ2-7; D possibly uses TRBD1 or TRBD2 (6 bases each). The germline V gene encodes CDR1 SGHAT and CDR2 FQNNGV. This CDR3 is built from 17 residues. V gave up 5 bases and J gave up 2 bases, with 22 bases separating them. CDR3 loop: CASSPTGSVGGPYEQYF. The DNA for the CDR3 is TGTGCCAGCAGCCCAACAGGGTCAGTGGGAGGTCCCTACGAGCAGTACTTC.

The V call is TRBV20-1, the J call TRBJ1-2; 8 bases agree with TRBD1. This CDR3 is 15 amino acids long. From germline, CDR1 is DFQATT and CDR2 SNEGSKA (reference sequence). V trimming: 3 bases; J trimming: 1 base; junction bases outside the gene matches: 7. The CDR3 coding sequence is TGCAGTGCTAGGCCCGGGACAGGAAATAACTATGGCTACACCTTC. Translation gives CSARPGTGNNYGYTF.

The genes are TRBV4-2 and TRBJ2-1, with 9 positions matching TRBD2. Germline CDR1 reads LGHNA; CDR2 reads YNFKEQ. Unmatched junction bases numbered 9, after V lost 1 base and J lost 8 bases. The CDR3 runs 16 residues. The CDR3 region is CASSQGGRGGVDEQFF. CDR3 coding DNA: TGTGCCAGCAGCCAAGGGGGTCGCGGGGGGGTTGATGAGCAGTTCTTC.

The rearrangement joins TRBV20-1 to TRBJ2-1; TRBD2 aligns across 13 bases. The CDR3 length is 15 residues. Germline trimming cut 5 bases from V and 7 bases from J; bases unmatched to any gene: 8. The germline gives CDR1 DFQATT, CDR2 SNEGSKA (reference sequence). Written as DNA, the CDR3 is TGCAGTGCTGAGGGACTAGCGGGGCCCATGAATGAGCAGTTCTTC. It encodes CSAEGLAGPMNEQFF.